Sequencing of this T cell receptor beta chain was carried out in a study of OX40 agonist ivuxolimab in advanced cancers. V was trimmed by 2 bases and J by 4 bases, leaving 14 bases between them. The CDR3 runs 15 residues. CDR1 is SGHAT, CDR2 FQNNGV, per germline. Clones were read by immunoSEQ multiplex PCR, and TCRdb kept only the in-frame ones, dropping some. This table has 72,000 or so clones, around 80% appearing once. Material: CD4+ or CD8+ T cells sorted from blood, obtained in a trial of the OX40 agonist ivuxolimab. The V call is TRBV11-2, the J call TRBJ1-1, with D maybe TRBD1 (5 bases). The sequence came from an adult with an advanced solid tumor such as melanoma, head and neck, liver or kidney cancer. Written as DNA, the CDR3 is TGTGCCAGCAGCTTAATTGACAGACGCAGCACTGAAGCTTTCTTT. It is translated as CASSLIDRRSTEAFF.